The entry that follows covers one T cell receptor beta chain sequence. Germline V lookup: CDR1 MDHEN, CDR2 SYDVKM. The germline V and J ends were trimmed by 3 bases and 6 bases, with 12 bases remaining between them. There are 14 residues in the CDR3. In the original analysis: Reference gene primer amplification gave estimated nucleated cell counts. Sequenced by immunoSEQ multiplex PCR; TCRdb stores in-frame clones only, minus some. V, J and clone size were drawn from that table, and D and trimming were deduced from the DNA. The data hold tens of thousands of clones, with about 90% observed a single time. These data are taken from a study of blood T cell repertoires in COVID-19. Study-level information: Sources were T cells, B-cell-depleted T cells, or PBMCs; the material itself was cDNA or gDNA.

This receptor was obtained from a woman between 65 and 79 years old with active COVID-19. The chain carries TRBV28 and TRBJ1-5; D remains unclear. Sample: peripheral blood. The CDR3 nucleotides are TGTGCCAGCAGTTTTGGGCAGATCCCTCAGCCCCAGCATTTT. Residues: CASSFGQIPQPQHF.